This T cell receptor (beta chain) was sequenced for a study of cytomegalovirus exposure and HLA in healthy donors. Whole-study context: Tens of millions of unique TCR sequences came from HLA-typed donors in an early release.

V gave up 4 bases and J gave up 3 bases, with 15 bases separating them. Germline V gene lookup returns CDR1 SGHVS and CDR2 FNYEAQ. CDR3 length: 15 residues. Findings and caveats of the study: Common viral pathogens were later found to be apparently linked to several of the most significant clusters.

Both 60 Vbeta primers and 13 Jbeta primers went into the PCR. Some clones are missing from TCRdb's copy, which holds only in-frame ones; the method was immunoSEQ multiplex PCR. This repertoire shows 130,000 to 150,000 clones, 80% to 90% found once; its top ten account for 3.5% to 5.5%. With respect to this clone: Antigen unknown.

The receptor comes from a middle-aged woman in good health and CMV-seropositive. The specimen was PBMCs. V usage is TRBV7-6 and J usage is TRBJ2-5; no clear D gene. In DNA, the CDR3 is TGTGCCAGCAGCTCCTTTAGAGAGGCTAAAGAGACCCAGTACTTC. Its translation: CASSSFREAKETQYF.